These T cell receptor beta chains were read from a single sample in a study of blood T cell repertoires in COVID-19. Clones were read by immunoSEQ multiplex PCR, and TCRdb kept only the in-frame ones, dropping some. Seen here are roughly 35,000 clones, about 72% observed once, and the top ten hold roughly 7%. Sequencing was carried out using peripheral blood. The receptor set was obtained from a woman aged 60-75 years with acute or convalescent COVID-19. The CDR3 runs from the conserved cysteine through the conserved F or W. A clone size is listed for some rows: how often the clone was seen (once, few, many), or a class if it is expanded.

>NA|TRBV6-1
CASSDKWPNSPLHF
>NA|TRBV7-9
CASSRGYEQYF
>NA|TRBV10-3
CAITGGLASNEQFF
>NA|TRBV28
CASNRGYSNQPQHF
>NA|TRBV7-2
CASSLAAGQGYEQYF
>NA|TRBV18
CASAGVFNEQFF
>NA|TRBV27
CASSRMFPSSGANVLTF
>NA|TRBV2
CASSPRTSGETQYF
>NA|TRBV11-2
CASSSQTGGGTEAFF
>few|TRBV19
CASSRQGGQYEQYF
>NA|TRBV10-3
CAIRRNRDSNYGYTF
>NA|TRBV19
CASSMGSGQGGDYGYTF
>NA|TRBV19
CASRSGTLTQETQYF
>NA|TRBV4-1
CASSQQTGLQETQYF
>NA|TRBV7-3
CASSLSGQGGYEQYF
>NA|TRBV28
CAILSGQNRNTIYF
>NA|TRBV5-6
CASSLFPGSGANVLTF
>NA|TRBV3-1/TRBV3-2
CASSQDPIGEGAFF
>NA|TRBV10-3
CAISGATNEKLFF
>once|TRBV7-9
CASSYQDGGTEAFF
>NA|TRBV5-6
CASSPLSGLANEKLFF
>NA|TRBV7-9
CASSPYRESPLHF
>NA|TRBV9
CASSASGDVSTDTQYF
>few|TRBV7-9
CASSLGGPGANVLTF
>NA|TRBV15
CATSLRTSGRSYEQYF
>once|TRBV20-1
CSASNAGGRNQPQHF
>NA|TRBV10-1
CASSEAPERETQYF
>few|TRBV19
CASRGQTGDTNYGYTF
>NA|TRBV18
CASSPNGQGVYNEQFF
>NA|TRBV7-9
CASSHGGDSSGNTIYF
>NA|TRBV28
CASSGKLGYGYTF
>NA|TRBV28
CASSPYQETQYF
>NA|TRBV6-5
CASSLTGSDYTEAFF
>NA|TRBV7-9
CASTLHGYTF
>NA|TRBV18
CASSRDGGGHSYEQYF
>NA|TRBV28
CASSPSIAGGMAYNEQFF
>NA|TRBV18
CASSPLRQNEQFF
>few|TRBV27
CASSLSRQGGHEQYF
>few|TRBV10-3
CAISTGTSGYEQYF
>NA|TRBV6-1
CASSDLLGQGAFGYGYTF
>NA|TRBV11-2
CASSLGDRNEQFF
>NA|TRBV4-1
CASSQPGQGGGYTF
>NA|TRBV18
CASSPPAQGGNEQYF
>NA|TRBV5-6
CASSLLSSGGADTQYF
>NA|TRBV6-1
CASSEVFRQVAYEQYF
>NA|TRBV29-1
CSARDRGLTGYTF
>NA|TRBV7-6
CASSSGGQTLNEQYF
>NA|TRBV3-1/TRBV3-2
CASSPNGAQQGRSEAFF
>NA|TRBV6-6
CASSDRGGTGELFF